This entry lists 26 T cell receptor beta chains sequenced from one sample in a study of cytomegalovirus exposure and HLA in healthy donors. Researchers ran the PCR with 60 Vbeta and 13 Jbeta primers. TCRdb's table, derived via immunoSEQ multiplex PCR, lists solely in-frame clones and lacks some. The sample lists some 270,000 clones, 80% occurring once. Sequencing was carried out using PBMCs. These TCRs come from a girl aged 2-10 years in good health and CMV-seronegative.

This chain uses TRBV5-4 with TRBJ2-5; TRBD1 agrees at 7 bases. The DNA end favors TRBJ2-7, so the J call may be wrong. There are 14 residues in the CDR3. Germline loops: CDR1 SGHNT, CDR2 YYREEE (reference sequence). CDR3 coding DNA: TGTGCCAGCAGCTTGGCCGACAGGGTACACGAGCAGTACTTC. It specifies CASSLADRVHEQYF.

As for this clone: Other nucleotide sequences in the sample specify the same CDR3. The rearrangement joins TRBV5-1 to TRBJ1-5; 8 nucleotides align to TRBD1. J gave up 4 bases and V 2 bases, and 2 bases lay outside the gene matches. Germline V gives CDR1 SGHRS, CDR2 YFSETQ. This CDR3 has 14 residues. DNA of the CDR3: TGCGCCAGCAGCTTAGGGACAGGAAATCAGCCCCAGCATTTT. It is translated as CASSLGTGNQPQHF.

The chain couples TRBV5-1 to TRBJ1-1, with 11 bases matching TRBD1. CDR1 and CDR2 from the germline V gene are SGHRS and YFSETQ. CDR3 length equals 16 residues. V shed 0 bases and J 1 base; nucleotides not matched to a gene: 2. CDR3 sequence (DNA): TGCGCCAGCAGCTTGGGGACAGGGGGCCGGAACACTGAAGCTTTCTTT. This translates into CASSLGTGGRNTEAFF.

V gene TRBV5-1 combines with J gene TRBJ2-1; 10 bases are a match to TRBD2. The trim removed 3 bases at V and 9 bases at J, leaving 15 bases unmatched. The germline CDR1 and CDR2 sequences are SGHRS and YFSETQ. This CDR3 contains 17 residues. CDR3 in amino acids: CASSWRGGLAVYAEQFF. As DNA, the CDR3 is TGCGCCAGCAGCTGGAGAGGAGGACTAGCGGTGTATGCTGAGCAGTTCTTC.

CDR3 region: CATSREETGDTQYF. As DNA, the CDR3 is TGTGCCACCAGCAGAGAAGAGACGGGAGATACGCAGTATTTT. This chain links TRBV15 with TRBJ2-3; the D is unclear. The CDR3 has 14 residues. Trimming pared 0 bases from V and 5 bases from J, leaving 9 bases between. Germline V gene lookup returns CDR1 LNHNV and CDR2 YYDKDF (reference sequence).

The chain recombines TRBV6-5 with TRBJ2-5; D gene uncertain. V was trimmed by 0 bases and J by 5 bases, leaving 10 bases between them. The CDR3 is 14 amino acids. CDR1 is MNHEY and CDR2 is SVGAGI in the germline V gene. This CDR3 reads CASSYSRVRETQYF. The CDR3 coding sequence is TGTGCCAGCAGTTACTCTCGGGTACGGGAGACCCAGTACTTC.

In the case of this clone: The sample carries other DNA sequences with the same CDR3. The chain joins TRBV28 to TRBJ2-7; 7 bases match TRBD1. V lost 5 bases and J lost 0; bases outside the gene matches: 1. The CDR3 totals 13 residues. Germline CDR1 MDHEN, CDR2 SYDVKM. CDR3 DNA sequence: TGTGCCAGCAGTGGGGACAGCTCCTACGAGCAGTACTTC. The encoded protein is CASSGDSSYEQYF. The full variable domain, with the rest looked up from reference TRBV28 and TRBJ2-7, is DVKVTQSSRYLVKRTGEKVFLECVQDMDHENMFWYRQDPGLGLRLIYFSYDVKMKEKGDIPEGYSVSREKKERFSLILESASTNQTSMYLCASSGDSSYEQYFGPGTRLTVT.

The gene calls are TRBV4-1 and TRBJ2-7, with D possibly being TRBD1 (8 bases). CDR1 is MGHRA, CDR2 YSYEKL, per germline. The CDR3 totals 17 residues. With 0 bases removed from V and 3 bases from J, the gap between germline ends came to 18 bases. The CDR3 spells CASSQEGGTGAYYEQYF. For the CDR3, the DNA is TGCGCCAGCAGCCAAGAGGGGGGGACAGGCGCTTACTACGAGCAGTACTTC.

This chain joins TRBV6-5 and TRBJ1-2, with TRBD1 identical over 12 bases. The J segment lost 3 bases and the V segment lost 0 bases, leaving 2 bases of the junction unmatched. CDR1 is MNHEY and CDR2 is SVGAGI in the germline V gene. CDR3 length equals 16 residues. The CDR3 protein is CASSYSGQGADYGYTF. The DNA for the CDR3 is TGTGCCAGCAGTTACTCGGGACAGGGGGCGGACTATGGCTACACCTTC.

The table lists this clone with a count of one. The rearrangement uses TRBV7-2 and TRBJ2-1; no definite D call. The CDR3 contains 13 residues. V was clipped by 2 bases and J by 5 bases, with 7 bases between them. Germline CDR1 is SGHTA and CDR2 is FQGNSA. This chain's CDR3 is CASSLSPNNEQFF. CDR3 coding DNA: TGTGCCAGCAGCTTATCCCCCAACAATGAGCAGTTCTTC.

Details on this clone: At the DNA level, this CDR3 is encoded by other sequences in the same sample as well. The J gene is TRBJ1-2, the V gene TRBV7-9; TRBD1 might be the D (6 bases). Germline lookup yields CDR1 SEHNR and CDR2 FQNEAQ (reference sequence). The CDR3 loop spans 14 amino acids. Trimming took 1 base from V and 3 from J, leaving 9 bases between them. CDR3 DNA: TGTGCCAGCAGCTTAGGGGCAGGGGACTATGGCTACACCTTC. Translation gives CASSLGAGDYGYTF. The full variable domain, its missing parts supplied by reference TRBV7-9 and TRBJ1-2, is DTGVSQNPRHKITKRGQNVTFRCDPISEHNRLYWYRQTLGQGPEFLTYFQNEAQLEKSRLLSDRFSAERPKGSFSTLEIQRTEQGDSAMYLCASSLGAGDYGYTFGSGTRLTVV.

V usage is TRBV6-1 and J usage is TRBJ1-6; unclear D gene. The CDR3 contains 19 residues. Germline V gene sequence: CDR1 MNHNS, CDR2 SASEGT. Trimming took off 4 bases at V and 5 bases at J, with 24 bases between the two ends. CDR3 amino acids: CASSVISVAHFINNSPLHF. CDR3 coding DNA: TGTGCCAGCAGTGTAATTTCGGTCGCGCACTTTATCAATAATTCACCCCTCCACTTT.

The chain has TRBV15 and TRBJ2-3, with TRBD2 matching over 7 bases. Germline V gene lookup returns CDR1 LNHNV and CDR2 YYDKDF (reference sequence). CDR3 size: 14 residues. V dropped 3 bases and J dropped 2; count of bases not matched to a gene: 2. The CDR3 coding sequence is TGTGCCACCAGCAGGGGACTACCCACAGATACGCAGTATTTT. Translation: CATSRGLPTDTQYF.

The genes are TRBV19 and TRBJ2-3, with D maybe TRBD2 (6 bases). The V gene's germline CDR1 is LNHDA and CDR2 SQIVND (reference sequence). This CDR3 contains 13 residues. With 7 bases removed from V and 6 bases from J, the gap between germline ends came to 14 bases. Written as DNA, the CDR3 is TGTGCCAGTAAAGTGGAGGGCCAGGATACGCAGTATTTT. Amino acids: CASKVEGQDTQYF.

This clone turned up a few times. The gene calls are TRBV6-5 and TRBJ2-7, with 9 bases that match TRBD2. The CDR3 loop spans 15 amino acids. J was trimmed by 4 bases and V by 0 bases; bases with no gene match: 4. Looked up from germline, CDR1 is MNHEY and CDR2 is SVGAGI. CDR3 nucleotide sequence: TGTGCCAGCAGTTACTCTGCTAGCGGGGCTTACGAGCAGTACTTC. This translates into CASSYSASGAYEQYF.

Notes on this clone: Within the sample, other DNA sequences also encode this same CDR3. The chain employs TRBV27 and TRBJ1-5; possible D gene TRBD1, 6 bases. CDR1 and CDR2 (germline): MNHEY, SMNVEV (reference sequence). Between the trimmed V and J ends, which lost 5 bases and 6 bases, there was a span of 11 bases. The CDR3 covers 13 residues. In DNA form, the CDR3 reads TGTGCCAGCAGTCAGACAGGCTTTCAGCCCCAGCATTTT. It specifies CASSQTGFQPQHF.

The chain employs TRBV18 and TRBJ1-1; possible D gene TRBD1, 5 bases. Germline V gene lookup returns CDR1 KGHSH and CDR2 LQKENI. This CDR3 contains 15 residues. Trimming cost V 2 bases and J 4 bases, with 14 bases left between them. Here the CDR3 DNA reads TGTGCCAGCTCACCAGGAGTCCAGGGAAGCACTGAAGCTTTCTTT. This gives the protein CASSPGVQGSTEAFF.

This sequence joins TRBV4-2 and TRBJ2-5; 14 positions agree with TRBD2. The CDR3 length is 17 residues. The germline V gene has CDR1 LGHNA and CDR2 YNFKEQ. Germline trimming cut 0 bases from V and 5 bases from J; bases unmatched to any gene: 5. CDR3 loop: CASSQEGTSGRAETQYF. CDR3 bases: TGTGCCAGCAGCCAAGAAGGGACTAGCGGGAGAGCGGAGACCCAGTACTTC.

This clone was recorded once. This chain links TRBV12-2 with TRBJ2-1; TRBD2, the D gene given by the table, was not confirmed from the DNA. TRBV12-2 counts as a pseudogene. The length of the CDR3 is 17 residues. The CDR3 DNA reads as TGTGCAAGTCGCTTAGGGGGCCGGCGGGATTTGAACGATGAGCAGTTCTTC. Its protein product is CASRLGGRRDLNDEQFF.

This chain connects TRBV6-4 to TRBJ2-1; D gene ambiguous. Germline CDR1 and CDR2: MRHNA and SNTAGT. Trimming took 2 bases from V and 0 from J, leaving 11 bases between them. The CDR3 has 16 amino acids. The CDR3 bases are TGTGCCAGCAGTGACAAAGTGTCGAGCTCCTACAATGAGCAGTTCTTC. Amino acid sequence: CASSDKVSSSYNEQFF.

The chain employs TRBV4-1 and TRBJ1-4; D may be TRBD1 (6 bases). The germline V gene has CDR1 MGHRA and CDR2 YSYEKL. Between the trimmed V and J ends, which lost 2 bases and 8 bases, there was a span of 18 bases. This CDR3 is 16 amino acids long. The CDR3 nucleotides are TGCGCCAGCAGCCAAACAAGGGCCCCAGGGGTAGAAAAACTGTTTTTT. Residues: CASSQTRAPGVEKLFF.

The V gene is TRBV28, the J gene TRBJ2-2; D is possibly TRBD1 (5 bases). Trimming left V 3 bases short and J 7 bases short, with 12 bases between. Germline V gives CDR1 MDHEN, CDR2 SYDVKM. The CDR3 runs to 14 residues. The CDR3 protein is CASSFLQENGELFF. The CDR3 region has the DNA TGTGCCAGCAGTTTTTTACAGGAGAACGGGGAGCTGTTTTTT.

The chain couples TRBV9 to TRBJ1-6; a possible D gene is TRBD1 (5 bases). The CDR3 loop spans 17 amino acids. Germline lookup yields CDR1 SGDLS and CDR2 YYNGEE. V lost 0 bases to trimming and J lost 11 bases, with 21 bases between them. In nucleotides, the CDR3 is TGTGCCAGCAGCGTAGTTTGGTCAGGGTGGTCAAGGCCACCCCTCCACTTT. Translated, it gives CASSVVWSGWSRPPLHF.

Comment on this clone: Here the CDR3 omits its conserved ending phenylalanine or tryptophan, so a read error is the likely source. The DNA is left out, because the CDR3 cannot be placed on it with certainty; the CDR3 is given as TCRdb lists it. This chain links TRBV2 with TRBJ1-4. The CDR3 length equals 9 residues, ends included. Per the germline V gene, CDR1 is SNHLY and CDR2 is FYNNEI. The CDR3 loop is CAAGVPMVS.

This clone was counted a few times. The rearrangement joins TRBV13 to TRBJ2-7; D not resolved. Germline assignment: CDR1 PRHDT and CDR2 FYEKMQ (reference sequence). The V end lost 6 bases, the J end lost 0 bases, and 6 bases lay between the germline ends. The CDR3 totals 12 residues. The CDR3 region has the DNA TGTGCCAGCAGTCCCGTCTCCTACGAGCAGTACTTC. As protein: CASSPVSYEQYF.

CDR3 sequence (DNA): TGTGCCCCCAGCCCGGGCAGGGGGCGCCCACCTAATGAAAAACTGTTTTTT. Its protein is CAPSPGRGRPPNEKLFF. The chain combines TRBV2 with TRBJ1-4; 8 bases are shared with TRBD1. With V trimmed by 11 bases and J by 3 bases, 17 bases remained unmatched. The V gene's germline CDR1 is SNHLY and CDR2 FYNNEI. The CDR3 extends over 17 amino acids.